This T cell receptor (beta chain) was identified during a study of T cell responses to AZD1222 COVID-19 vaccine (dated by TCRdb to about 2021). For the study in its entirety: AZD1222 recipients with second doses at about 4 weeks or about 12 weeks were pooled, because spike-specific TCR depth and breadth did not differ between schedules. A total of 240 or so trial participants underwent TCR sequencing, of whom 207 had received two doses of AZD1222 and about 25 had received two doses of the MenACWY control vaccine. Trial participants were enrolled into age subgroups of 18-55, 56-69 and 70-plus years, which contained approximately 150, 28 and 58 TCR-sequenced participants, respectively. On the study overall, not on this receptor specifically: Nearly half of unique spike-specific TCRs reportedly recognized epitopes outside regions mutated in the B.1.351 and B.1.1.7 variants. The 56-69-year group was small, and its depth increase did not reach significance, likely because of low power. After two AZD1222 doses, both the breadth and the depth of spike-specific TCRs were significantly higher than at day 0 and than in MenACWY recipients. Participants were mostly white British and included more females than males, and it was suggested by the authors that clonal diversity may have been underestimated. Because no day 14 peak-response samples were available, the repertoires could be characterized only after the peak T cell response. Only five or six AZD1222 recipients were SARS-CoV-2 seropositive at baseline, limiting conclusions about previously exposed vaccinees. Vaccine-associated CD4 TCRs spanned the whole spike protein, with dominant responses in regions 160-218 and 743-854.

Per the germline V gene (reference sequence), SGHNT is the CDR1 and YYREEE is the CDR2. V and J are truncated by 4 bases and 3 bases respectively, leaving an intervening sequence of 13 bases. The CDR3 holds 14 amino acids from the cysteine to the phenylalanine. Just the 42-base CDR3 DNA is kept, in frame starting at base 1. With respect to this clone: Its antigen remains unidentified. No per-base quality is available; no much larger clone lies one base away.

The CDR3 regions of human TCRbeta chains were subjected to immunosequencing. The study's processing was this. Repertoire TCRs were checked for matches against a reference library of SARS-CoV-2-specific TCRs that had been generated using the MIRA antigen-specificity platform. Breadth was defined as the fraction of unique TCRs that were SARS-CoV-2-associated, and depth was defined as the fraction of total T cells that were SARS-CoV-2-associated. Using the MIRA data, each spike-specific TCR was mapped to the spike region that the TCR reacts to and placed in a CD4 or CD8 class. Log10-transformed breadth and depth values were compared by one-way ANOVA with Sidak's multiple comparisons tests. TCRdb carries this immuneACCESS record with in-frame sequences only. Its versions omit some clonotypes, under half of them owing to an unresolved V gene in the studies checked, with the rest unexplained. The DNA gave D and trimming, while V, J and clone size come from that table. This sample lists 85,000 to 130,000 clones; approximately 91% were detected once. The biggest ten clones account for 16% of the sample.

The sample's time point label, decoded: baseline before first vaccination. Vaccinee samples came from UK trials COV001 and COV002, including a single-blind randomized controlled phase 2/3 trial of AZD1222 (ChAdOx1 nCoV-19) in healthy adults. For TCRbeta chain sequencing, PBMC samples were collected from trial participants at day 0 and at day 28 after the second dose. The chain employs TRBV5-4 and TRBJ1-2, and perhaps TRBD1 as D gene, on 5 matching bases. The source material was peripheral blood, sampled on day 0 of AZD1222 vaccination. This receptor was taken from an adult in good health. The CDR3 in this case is CASSGAWGDYGYTF. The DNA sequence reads TGTGCCAGCAGCGGGGCATGGGGCGACTATGGCTACACCTTC.